This T cell receptor beta chain was obtained from a study of T cell responses to AZD1222 COVID-19 vaccine. Regarding the study as a whole: Among AZD1222 vaccinees, only six or seven were seropositive at baseline.

CDR3 length: 12 amino acids. Germline CDR1 reads SGHRS; CDR2 reads YFSETQ. Trimming shortened V by 7 bases and J by 4 bases, and 11 bases separated the two germline ends. The method was immunoSEQ multiplex PCR; TCRdb's version includes in-frame clones alone and lacks a portion of them. Of roughly 150,000 clones in the sample, 90% to 95% were seen once. Comment on this clone: Its antigen remains unknown.

Sequenced material: peripheral blood, taken 28 days after the second AZD1222 dose. This TCR was recovered from an adult who received the AZD1222 COVID-19 vaccine. The V gene is TRBV5-1, the J gene TRBJ1-2; D unclear. In nucleotides, the CDR3 is TGCGCCAGCGGGGAGGACGGCTATGGCTACACCTTC. This translates into CASGEDGYGYTF.